This passage covers 10 T cell receptor beta chains from one sample sequenced in a study of shared clonotypes between healthy human individuals (dated by TCRdb to between 2020 and 2021). The library was produced with the immunoSEQ multiplex PCR assay. TCRdb carries this immuneACCESS record with in-frame sequences only. Its versions omit some clonotypes, under half of them owing to an unresolved V gene in the studies checked, with the rest unexplained. This sample is represented by about 510,000 clones; 79% of them were singletons. The biggest ten clones account for 10% to 15% of the sample. The sequencing sample was made of PBMCs. The source of these receptors is a woman between 40 and 50 years old in good health. Some clones in this sample may be carry-over from other donors' samples.

The chain recombines TRBV11-2 with TRBJ1-1; D gene unclear. CDR1 and CDR2 (germline): SGHAT, FQNNGV. The germline V and J ends were trimmed by 1 base and 5 bases, with 11 bases remaining between them. The length of the CDR3 is 14 residues. The CDR3 DNA is TGTGCCAGCAGCTTAGGGGCGGGATGGACTGAAGCTTTCTTT. This sequence encodes CASSLGAGWTEAFF. Full variable domain (rest looked up from reference TRBV11-2 and TRBJ1-1): EAGVAQSPRYKIIEKRQSVAFWCNPISGHATLYWYQQILGQGPKLLIQFQNNGVVDDSQLPKDRFSAERLKGVDSTLKIQPAKLEDSAVYLCASSLGAGWTEAFFGQGTRLTVV.

This clone was seen a few times. The chain carries TRBV7-2 and TRBJ1-1; no firm D call. The V and J ends lost 3 bases and 3 bases respectively, with 8 bases between them. This CDR3 region has 13 residues. Germline assignment: CDR1 SGHTA and CDR2 FQGNSA. The CDR3 region has the DNA TGTGCCAGCAGCTTGACCAGATACACTGAAGCTTTCTTT. This gives the protein CASSLTRYTEAFF. Supplemented by reference TRBV7-2 and TRBJ1-1, the full variable domain reads GAGVSQSPSNKVTEKGKDVELRCDPISGHTALYWYRQSLGQGLEFLIYFQGNSAPDKSGLPSDRFSAERTGGSVSTLTIQRTQQEDSAVYLCASSLTRYTEAFFGQGTRLTVV.

CDR3 nucleotides: TGTGCCAGTAGTATGTGGGGGACAGAGAACACTGAAGCTTTCTTT. Encoded protein: CASSMWGTENTEAFF. This chain links TRBV19 with TRBJ1-1; 7 bases fit TRBD1. V lost 3 bases to trimming and J lost 1 base; unmatched junction nucleotides: 5. Germline V gene sequence: CDR1 LNHDA, CDR2 SQIVND (reference sequence). This CDR3 contains 15 residues.

V is TRBV7-9 and J is TRBJ2-2; D gene unclear. Germline V gene data show CDR1 as SEHNR and CDR2 as FQNEAQ (reference sequence). V lost 1 base and J 6 bases, leaving 9 bases between the germline ends. The CDR3 is made up of 14 amino acids. CDR3: CASSLVNGPGELFF. In DNA form, the CDR3 reads TGTGCCAGCAGCTTAGTTAACGGGCCCGGGGAGCTGTTTTTT.

The V and J genes are TRBV5-1 and TRBJ2-3, with D maybe TRBD1 (5 bases). Germline V CDR1 and CDR2: SGHRS, YFSETQ. V lost 5 bases, J lost 0 bases, and 10 bases lay in between. The CDR3 has 14 residues. CDR3 protein: CASRQESSTDTQYF. The CDR3 region has the DNA TGCGCCAGCAGACAGGAGTCTAGCACAGATACGCAGTATTTT. The full variable domain, rest sourced from reference TRBV5-1 and TRBJ2-3, is KAGVTQTPRYLIKTRGQQVTLSCSPISGHRSVSWYQQTPGQGLQFLFEYFSETQRNKGNFPGRFSGRQFSNSRSEMNVSTLELGDSALYLCASRQESSTDTQYFGPGTRLTVL.

The chain employs TRBV5-1 and TRBJ2-7; the D gene is possibly TRBD1 (5 bases). The V end was cut by 4 bases, the J end by 3 bases, with 14 bases between. This CDR3 spans 14 amino acids. Germline CDR1 SGHRS, CDR2 YFSETQ. The DNA of the CDR3 is TGCGCCAGCAGCCAGAGGACAAGGATCTACGAGCAGTACTTC. Residues: CASSQRTRIYEQYF.

V usage is TRBV28 and J usage is TRBJ1-1; D remains unclear. Germline lookup yields CDR1 MDHEN and CDR2 SYDVKM. The CDR3 runs 13 residues. V lost 10 bases, J lost 0 bases, and 12 bases lay in between. The CDR3 protein is CATSGRMNTEAFF. The CDR3 DNA is TGTGCCACGTCGGGGAGGATGAACACTGAAGCTTTCTTT.

The genes are TRBV6-1 and TRBJ2-7; 9 bases match TRBD1. J was trimmed by 3 bases and V by 5 bases; bases with no gene match: 5. Germline CDR1 is MNHNS and CDR2 is SASEGT. The CDR3 has 14 residues. CDR3 residues: CASSLDRGYYEQYF. CDR3 nucleotide sequence: TGTGCCAGCAGTTTAGACAGGGGGTACTACGAGCAGTACTTC.

The chain has TRBV7-9 and TRBJ1-2; no reliable D call. The V end lost 1 base, the J end lost 2 bases, and 5 bases lay between the germline ends. Germline V gives CDR1 SEHNR, CDR2 FQNEAQ (reference sequence). This CDR3 comprises 13 residues. The CDR3 sequence is CASSLDGNYGYTF. The CDR3 bases are TGTGCCAGCAGCTTAGACGGAAACTATGGCTACACCTTC.

The chain has TRBV2 and TRBJ1-4; 7 nucleotides match TRBD1. The V segment lost 10 bases and the J segment 3 bases; nucleotides outside the gene matches: 5. Germline-derived CDR1 and CDR2 are SNHLY and FYNNEI. The CDR3 runs to 13 residues. The CDR3 nucleotides read TGTGCCACCTCCGGGACAGCTAATGAAAAACTGTTTTTT. It specifies CATSGTANEKLFF.